This T cell receptor beta chain was identified during a study of blood T cell repertoires in COVID-19 (dated by TCRdb to about 2020). With regard to the full study: The collaborator samples originated in the United States, Italy and Spain and spanned the acute and convalescent phases of COVID-19. The prospective study material was composed of cDNA or gDNA derived from T cells, B-cell-depleted T cells, or PBMCs. Deeply sampled blood TCRbeta repertoires from subjects exposed to, actively infected with, or recovered from COVID-19 were included in the dataset. The repertoires were released in a freely available public database intended as a resource for research on the immune response to SARS-CoV-2. The samples were drawn from two sources: the first 160 participants of the ongoing ImmuneRACE study, and over 1,000 subjects contributed by 6 global collaborators. Sample metadata almost always included a de-identified subject ID, COVID-19 status, age in years and sex. Where HLA class I and class II types were available, the types were taken from metadata supplied by the sample provider, not from assay-based typing.

Results the study describes overall, beyond this receptor: How much clinical and demographic metadata was included differed by source and by participant, and the metadata was provided uncurated.

The CDR3 contains 15 residues, cysteine and phenylalanine counted. The read is trimmed to its CDR3 DNA, 45 bases read in frame from base 1. According to the germline V gene, CDR1 reads MDHEN and CDR2 reads SYDVKM. V is cut by 7 bases and J by 4 bases, and the space between the germline ends is 19 bases. TCRbeta CDR3 regions were amplified from genomic DNA using the immunoSEQ Assay, a bias-controlled multiplex PCR. The original pipeline was this. Nucleated cell counts per sample were estimated from amplification of reference gene primers within the assay. Sequence reads were collapsed and filtered to measure the absolute abundance of every unique TCRbeta CDR3 rearrangement. Productive Simpson clonality was computed per sample as the square root of Simpson's diversity index over productive rearrangements. TCRdb mirrors the immuneACCESS table, restricted to in-frame sequences. Some clones are absent from its copies; in checked studies, under half trace to an unresolved V gene, and the reason for the others is unknown. The V and J calls and clone size are taken from that table; D and trimming were inferred from the DNA. For this sample the table gives under 250,000 clones, of which about 85% were detected only once. The biggest ten clones account for approximately 0.7% of the sample.

On this clone: There is no known antigen for this receptor. No much larger clonotype is one base removed from it; base qualities were not supplied.

Collaborating institutions collected whole blood in K2EDTA tubes following their own protocols. For TCRbeta analysis, collaborators shipped samples as frozen whole blood, isolated PBMCs, or DNA extracted from either of those sample types. The receptor's source is a man in his forties or fifties with acute or convalescent COVID-19. The chain is made from TRBV28 and TRBJ1-2; TRBD1 could be the D gene, as 5 bases match. Input material: peripheral blood. CDR3 region: CASILGHPPIYGYTF. The DNA sequence reads TGTGCCAGCATTCTCGGACATCCGCCCATCTATGGCTACACCTTC.